This T cell receptor (beta chain) was recorded in a study of blood T cell repertoires in COVID-19. Study information: COVID-19 samples collected from the United States, Italy and Spain covered acute and convalescent phases.

Germline CDR1 is SNHLY and CDR2 is FYNNEI. CDR3 size: 18 residues. V lost 4 bases to trimming and J lost 5 bases; unmatched junction nucleotides: 17. TCRdb keeps only in-frame clones here, not all; method: immunoSEQ multiplex PCR. The sample has around 140,000 clones; approximately 88% are singletons. The sequencing input was peripheral blood. The V call is TRBV2, the J call TRBJ2-1; the match to TRBD2 covers 7 bases. The sequence was collected from a man between 65 and 85 years old with active COVID-19. CDR3 residues: CASSGGWLAEYVDNEQFF. DNA of the CDR3: TGTGCCAGCAGTGGGGGTTGGCTAGCGGAGTATGTTGACAATGAGCAGTTCTTC. Based on the CDR3 plus reference TRBV2 and TRBJ2-1, the full variable domain is EPEVTQTPSHQVTQMGQEVILRCVPISNHLYFYWYRQILGQKVEFLVSFYNNEISEKSEIFDDQFSVERPDGSNFTLKIRSTKLEDSAMYFCASSGGWLAEYVDNEQFFGPGTRLTVL.